This section outlines one T cell receptor beta chain sequence together with its context. TCRdb redid the calling of the 5' RACE reads with MiXCR, one entry per CDR3 protein. The sample contains about 59,000 distinct CDR3 sequences, around 14% of which appear only once. The data are from a study of early T cells in non-severe SARS-CoV-2 infection. Unmatched junction bases numbered 4, after V lost 4 bases and J lost 0 bases. Germline CDR1 SEHNR, CDR2 FQNEAQ (reference sequence). CDR3 length: 16 residues. Sample: whole blood, taken at baseline. The origin of this receptor is an adult who was a healthcare worker with PCR-confirmed SARS-CoV-2 infection or an uninfected control (not recorded which). V usage is TRBV7-9 and J usage is TRBJ2-1; 9 positions match TRBD1. The CDR3 DNA is TGTGCCAGCAGCTCCAGGGGACAGGGCTCCTACAATGAGCAGTTCTTC. The encoded protein is CASSSRGQGSYNEQFF.